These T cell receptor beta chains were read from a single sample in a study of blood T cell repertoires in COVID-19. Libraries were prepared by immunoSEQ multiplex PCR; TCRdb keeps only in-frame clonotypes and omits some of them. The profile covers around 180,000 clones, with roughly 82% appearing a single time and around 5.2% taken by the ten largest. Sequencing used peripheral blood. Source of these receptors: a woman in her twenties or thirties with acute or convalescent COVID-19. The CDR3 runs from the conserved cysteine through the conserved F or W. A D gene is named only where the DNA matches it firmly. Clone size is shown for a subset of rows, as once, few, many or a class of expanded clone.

CATSVTGGLETQYF | TGTGCCACCAGTGTAACAGGGGGCCTCGAGACCCAGTACTTC | TRBV24-1 | - | TRBJ2-5 | TRBD1
CASRNQYLSNGYTF | TGTGCCAGCAGAAATCAATACTTGAGCAATGGCTACACCTTC | TRBV28 | - | TRBJ1-2 | -
CARSLDFSGNTIYF | TGTGCCAGAAGCTTGGACTTCTCTGGAAACACCATATATTTT | TRBV5-3 | - | TRBJ1-3 | -
CASSIDRGGQPQHF | TGTGCCAGTAGTATTGACAGGGGTGGGCAGCCCCAGCATTTT | TRBV19 | - | TRBJ1-5 | TRBD1
CASSGSDSISYGYTF | TGTGCCAGCAGCGGCTCGGACAGTATTAGCTATGGCTACACCTTC | TRBV2 | - | TRBJ1-2 | -
CASSPQDRYYGYTF | TGTGCCAGCAGCCCTCAAGACAGATACTATGGCTACACCTTC | TRBV14 | once | TRBJ1-2 | -
CASSLGLSTYNEQFF | TGTGCCAGCAGCTTGGGGCTATCGACCTACAATGAGCAGTTCTTC | TRBV11-2 | - | TRBJ2-1 | -
CASSAGTGDNSPLHF | TGTGCCAGCAGCGCCGGGACAGGGGATAATTCACCCCTCCACTTT | TRBV9 | - | TRBJ1-6 | TRBD1
CASSLAPVRGSEAFF | TGCGCCAGCAGCTTGGCCCCCGTGAGAGGGTCTGAAGCTTTCTTT | TRBV5-1 | - | TRBJ1-1 | -
CAWWGGNGYTF | TGTGCCTGGTGGGGGGGGAATGGCTACACCTTC | TRBV30 | - | TRBJ1-2 | -
CSVEGGPTYGYTF | TGCAGCGTTGAAGGGGGGCCCACCTATGGCTACACCTTC | TRBV29-1 | - | TRBJ1-2 | -
CASSEWQGRTEAFF | TGTGCCAGCAGTGAATGGCAGGGGCGGACTGAAGCTTTCTTT | TRBV2 | few | TRBJ1-1 | -
CASQGATGLGNIQYF | TGTGCCAGCCAAGGAGCTACAGGGCTGGGAAACATTCAGTACTTC | TRBV2 | - | TRBJ2-4 | -
CASSRRHLGTEAFF | TGTGCCAGCAGTAGAAGACACTTGGGCACTGAAGCTTTCTTT | TRBV28 | few | TRBJ1-1 | -
CASSSDRAWEQFF | TGTGCCAGCAGCTCAGACAGGGCTTGGGAGCAGTTCTTC | TRBV7-9 | - | TRBJ2-1 | TRBD1
CASSQGQYSYEQYF | TGTGCCAGCAGCCAAGGACAGTATTCCTACGAGCAGTACTTC | TRBV3-1/TRBV3-2 | - | TRBJ2-7 | -
CASSRSGGNYNEQFF | TGCGCCAGCAGCCGAAGCGGGGGGAACTACAATGAGCAGTTCTTC | TRBV5-1 | - | TRBJ2-1 | TRBD2
CASSQGDRVRGYTF | TGTGCCAGCAGCCAAGGGGACAGGGTGCGGGGCTACACCTTC | TRBV3-1/TRBV3-2 | - | TRBJ1-2 | TRBD1
CSASEDRSRYQPQHF | TGCAGTGCTAGTGAGGACAGGTCTAGATACCAGCCCCAGCATTTT | TRBV20-1 | - | TRBJ1-5 | TRBD1
CASSLGPQGSGNTIYF | TGCGCCAGCAGCTTGGGACCACAGGGCTCTGGAAACACCATATATTTT | TRBV5-1 | - | TRBJ1-3 | -
CAWRKNAGTANSPLHF | TGTGCCTGGAGAAAGAACGCCGGGACAGCTAATTCACCCCTCCACTTT | TRBV30 | - | TRBJ1-6 | TRBD1
CSVVLNQETQYF | TGCAGCGTTGTGTTAAACCAAGAGACCCAGTACTTC | TRBV29-1 | once | TRBJ2-5 | -
CASSLVPSRLAGGCNEQFF | TGTGCCAGCAGTTTAGTCCCCTCGCGGCTAGCGGGAGGGTGCAATGAGCAGTTCTTC | TRBV27 | - | TRBJ2-1 | TRBD2
CASSDPSTGAYGYTF | TGTGCCAGCAGTGACCCGTCGACAGGTGCATATGGCTACACCTTC | TRBV2 | - | TRBJ1-2 | -
CASSLVRGTYNEQFF | TGCGCCAGCAGCTTGGTCAGGGGGACCTACAATGAGCAGTTCTTC | TRBV5-1 | few | TRBJ2-1 | TRBD1
CASSFRPGETQYF | TGTGCCAGCAGCTTCCGGCCGGGGGAGACCCAGTACTTC | TRBV11-3 | once | TRBJ2-5 | -
CASRTVWGSRNYGYTF | TGTGCCAGCAGGACAGTCTGGGGATCCCGTAACTATGGCTACACCTTC | TRBV27 | - | TRBJ1-2 | -
CASSRRGRITEAFF | TGTGCCAGCAGTCGCAGGGGGCGGATCACTGAAGCTTTCTTT | TRBV6-5 | - | TRBJ1-1 | TRBD1
CAWDGNSNQPQHF | TGTGCCTGGGACGGTAATAGCAATCAGCCCCAGCATTTT | TRBV30 | many | TRBJ1-5 | -
CASSQSRVGTANTEAFF | TGCGCCAGCAGTCAATCGCGGGTTGGGACAGCGAACACTGAAGCTTTCTTT | TRBV23-1 | - | TRBJ1-1 | TRBD1
CAWAGLAGNNEQFF | TGTGCCTGGGCCGGACTAGCGGGAAATAATGAGCAGTTCTTC | TRBV30 | - | TRBJ2-1 | TRBD2
CASSFPAGGAKNIQYF | TGTGCCAGCAGTTTTCCAGCGGGGGGTGCCAAAAACATTCAGTACTTC | TRBV28 | - | TRBJ2-4 | TRBD2
CASSDSDSPHEQFF | TGTGCCAGCAGTGACTCGGACTCTCCCCATGAGCAGTTCTTC | TRBV6-4 | few | TRBJ2-1 | -
CASSPGLAYNEQFF | TGTGCCAGCAGTCCGGGACTAGCCTACAATGAGCAGTTCTTC | TRBV9 | - | TRBJ2-1 | TRBD2
CATSDGKRDSFTETQYF | TGTGCCACCAGTGATGGCAAACGGGACAGCTTTACAGAGACCCAGTACTTC | TRBV24-1 | - | TRBJ2-5 | TRBD1
CASSPGQGFRNTEAFF | TGTGCCAGCAGCCCTGGACAGGGGTTTCGTAACACTGAAGCTTTCTTT | TRBV11-3 | - | TRBJ1-1 | TRBD1
CASSTGQGGYGYTF | TGTGCCAGTAGTACCGGACAGGGAGGCTATGGCTACACCTTC | TRBV19 | - | TRBJ1-2 | TRBD1
CASSETSLTTGGLFF | TGTGCCAGCAGCGAAACTAGTCTTACCACCGGGGGGCTGTTTTTT | TRBV9 | - | TRBJ2-2 | -